Listed here is a single T cell receptor (beta chain). The data derive from a study of blood T cell repertoires in COVID-19. Study-level information: Both acute and convalescent COVID-19 samples were obtained from the United States, Italy and Spain. The analysed material was cDNA or gDNA that came from T cells, B-cell-depleted T cells, or PBMCs.

The V end was cut by 2 bases, the J end by 0 bases, with 9 bases between. CDR3 length: 16 residues. The germline gives CDR1 SGHKS, CDR2 YYEKEE (reference sequence). As originally analysed: Amplifying reference gene primers gave estimates of nucleated cell counts. Profiling relied on immunoSEQ multiplex PCR, and the TCRdb table lists in-frame clones only, not all of them. D and trimming were read from the DNA, whereas the V and J calls and clone size are those reported in that table. The sample shows about 80,000 clones, 78% of them seen only once. The sequenced sample was peripheral blood. This chain joins TRBV5-5 and TRBJ1-6; D call uncertain. The clonotype was recovered from a human donor in a cohort sampled during active COVID-19. As DNA, the CDR3 is TGTGCCAGCAGCTTATCGGGAGACTCCTATAATTCACCCCTCCACTTT. Amino acid sequence: CASSLSGDSYNSPLHF.